This T cell receptor (beta chain) derives from a study of blood T cell repertoires in COVID-19. The overall study: Samples of COVID-19 (acute and convalescent) were obtained from the United States, Italy and Spain. The cDNA or gDNA used as material had been derived from T cells, B-cell-depleted T cells, or PBMCs.

The CDR3 sequence is 17 residues long. In the original workflow: For nucleated cells, counts were estimated from reference gene primer amplification. Here immunoSEQ multiplex PCR was the method, and the copy in TCRdb shows in-frame clones only, minus some. The V and J calls and clone size come from that table; D and trimming were worked out from the DNA. The table records about 170,000 clones, about 74% of them present only once. The source of this sequence is a woman of 80 years or more with acute or convalescent COVID-19. The sample consisted of peripheral blood. The chain joins TRBV21-1 to TRBJ2-7; the table's D call TRBD2 went unverified against the DNA. TRBV21-1 is a pseudogene. The CDR3 DNA reads as TGTGCCAGCAGCCCTCCTGTGAGGTCTAGCGGGTCCTACGAGCAGTACTTC. Encoded protein: CASSPPVRSSGSYEQYF.